This T cell receptor (beta chain) was retrieved from a study of Ad26.COV2.S vaccination and SARS-CoV-2 variants. A note on this clone: The antigen is undetermined.

Sequencing was performed with immunoSEQ multiplex PCR; in TCRdb, only in-frame clones are kept and a portion is missing. This sample has about 350,000 clones, with 92% found just once. Study outcomes and limitations: Reported post-vaccination CD8+ and CD4+ T cell responses to spike showed substantial breadth. Vaccinated individuals (as opposed to placebo recipients) had higher spike-specific TCR breadth. In TCR breadth and depth analyses, total T cell responses may have been underestimated. With respect to non-spike TCR breadth, vaccine and placebo recipients were similar.

Between the trimmed V and J ends, which lost 4 bases and 1 base, there was a span of 10 bases. The CDR3 sequence is 13 residues long. Germline V lookup: CDR1 SQVTM, CDR2 ANQGSEA. This chain joins TRBV29-1 and TRBJ1-2, with a weak D call TRBD1 (6 bases). The receptor comes from a human donor who had recovered from COVID-19. The input for sequencing was peripheral blood, taken after recovery from COVID-19. CDR3 bases: TGCAGCGTTGCTTTGGACAGTAACTATGGCTACACCTTC. Protein product: CSVALDSNYGYTF.